This entry lists 12 T cell receptor beta chains sequenced from one sample in a study of OX40 agonist ivuxolimab in advanced cancers. TCRdb keeps only in-frame clones here, not all; method: immunoSEQ multiplex PCR. The sample lists more than 95,000 clones, around 92% seen once, with 0.7% to 0.9% in the top ten. Source: CD4+ or CD8+ T cells sorted from blood, taken in a trial of the OX40 agonist ivuxolimab. Source of these receptors: an adult with an advanced solid tumor such as melanoma, head and neck, liver or kidney cancer.

The chain employs TRBV19 and TRBJ1-1; 8 nucleotides match TRBD1. CDR1 and CDR2 (germline): LNHDA, SQIVND (reference sequence). The CDR3 contains 17 residues. The junction had 12 bases not matched to a gene; V was cut back by 5 bases and J by 1 base. The CDR3 nucleotides read TGTGCCAGTAGTGCAGGGGGCGGATTTGATCGGAACACTGAAGCTTTCTTT. It specifies CASSAGGGFDRNTEAFF.

J is TRBJ1-2 and V is TRBV6-1; D not resolved. Deletions cut 7 bases from V and 8 bases from J, with 14 bases between. The germline V gene has CDR1 MNHNS and CDR2 SASEGT. The CDR3 is made up of 12 amino acids. This chain's CDR3 is CASTKVLGGYTF. Written as DNA, the CDR3 is TGTGCCAGCACGAAGGTTTTAGGGGGCTACACCTTC.

This clone appeared a single time. This chain connects TRBV7-8 to TRBJ2-7; D is unresolved. From germline, CDR1 is SGHVS and CDR2 FQNEAQ. V was trimmed by 3 bases and J by 0 bases, leaving 12 bases between them. This CDR3 has 15 amino acids. In DNA form, the CDR3 reads TGTGCCAGCAGCTTTACCACCGATATCTCCTACGAGCAGTACTTC. Translating gives CASSFTTDISYEQYF.

This chain joins TRBV10-1 and TRBJ1-1; D is uncertain. The length of the CDR3 is 13 residues. Trimming pared 6 bases from V and 1 base from J, leaving 9 bases between. In germline, CDR1 is WNHNN, CDR2 SYGVQD (reference sequence). The CDR3 loop is CASRLEANTEAFF. Here the CDR3 DNA reads TGCGCCAGCAGATTGGAGGCGAACACTGAAGCTTTCTTT.

V gene TRBV19 combines with J gene TRBJ1-5; D uncertain. Germline V gives CDR1 LNHDA, CDR2 SQIVND (reference sequence). Trimming removed 1 base at V and 3 bases at J, with 4 bases between. The CDR3 is 13 amino acids. CDR3 bases: TGTGCCAGTAGTATAGCAGACAATCAGCCCCAGCATTTT. Its translation is CASSIADNQPQHF.

V gene TRBV18 combines with J gene TRBJ1-1, with no clear D. V was shortened by 1 base and J by 8 bases, with 14 bases between the two germline ends. Germline V CDR1 and CDR2: KGHSH, LQKENI. The CDR3 contains 14 residues. The CDR3 sequence: CASSPQRNAWEAFF. The CDR3, as DNA: TGTGCCAGCTCACCACAGCGGAATGCCTGGGAAGCTTTCTTT.

The genes are TRBV6-6 and TRBJ2-5; 7 bases match TRBD1. The CDR3 runs 14 residues. With V trimmed by 9 bases and J by 2 bases, 9 bases remained unmatched. Germline lookup yields CDR1 MNHNY and CDR2 SVGAGI (reference sequence). The CDR3 coding sequence is TGTGCCAGTCAACCCCCGGGACAGCAAGAGACCCAGTACTTC. This gives the protein CASQPPGQQETQYF.

The chain combines TRBV19 with TRBJ2-2; D is perhaps TRBD1 (6 bases). The CDR3 is 16 residues long. V was cut by 4 bases and J by 3 bases, with 15 bases left in between. Germline V gene sequence: CDR1 LNHDA, CDR2 SQIVND (reference sequence). CDR3 nucleotide sequence: TGTGCCAGTAGTAAGACGACTTCAGGGGACACCGGGGAGCTGTTTTTT. Translating gives CASSKTTSGDTGELFF.

The V and J genes are TRBV10-2 and TRBJ2-1; 8 nucleotides match TRBD2. After removal of 4 bases from V and 10 bases from J, the junction contained 15 bases not matched to a gene. Germline assignment: CDR1 WSHSY and CDR2 SAAADI. The CDR3 extends over 16 amino acids. The CDR3 bases are TGCGCCAGCAGTGGTCACTTGCTAGCGGGTAGTTCGGAGCAGTTCTTC. It encodes CASSGHLLAGSSEQFF.

The V call is TRBV7-3, the J call TRBJ2-2, with a weak D call TRBD2 (6 bases). The V end lost 0 bases, the J end lost 3 bases, and 8 bases lay between the germline ends. The CDR3 loop spans 15 amino acids. Per the germline V gene, CDR1 is SGHTA and CDR2 is FQGTGA. This CDR3 is CASSLTSGDTGELFF. The CDR3 region has the DNA TGTGCCAGCAGCTTAACGTCGGGAGACACCGGGGAGCTGTTTTTT.

The sample holds one count of this clone. This rearrangement joins TRBV30 to TRBJ2-5; 14 positions agree with TRBD2. Germline CDR1 and CDR2: GTSNPN and SVGIG (reference sequence). Trimming at V came to 2 bases and at J to 11 bases, leaving 7 bases not matched to a gene. The CDR3 consists of 14 residues. CDR3 coding DNA: TGTGCCTGGAGTCTGACTAGCGGGAGGGCAGGGCAGTACTTC. Translating gives CAWSLTSGRAGQYF.

In DNA form, the CDR3 reads TGTGCCAGTAGTACCCATAGCGGGGTGACCTCCTACGAGCAGTACTTC. It translates to CASSTHSGVTSYEQYF. The chain links TRBV19 to TRBJ2-7; 8 bases fit TRBD2. The trim removed 4 bases at V and 0 bases at J, leaving 8 bases unmatched. Germline CDR1 and CDR2: LNHDA and SQIVND (reference sequence). The CDR3 sequence is 16 residues long.